This T cell receptor (beta chain) was obtained from a study of chemoradiotherapy in HPV16-positive cancers. Sequenced by immunoSEQ multiplex PCR; TCRdb stores in-frame clones only, minus some. Of 5,500 to 7,000 clones listed, 90% are singletons. CDR3 size: 16 residues. The V gene's germline CDR1 is SGHVS and CDR2 FQNEAQ. V shed 0 bases and J shed 2 bases, with 14 bases lying between them. This clone appeared a few times. The rearrangement joins TRBV7-8 to TRBJ2-7, with a weak D call TRBD1 (5 bases). Sample: blood, taken from a patient who underwent chemoradiotherapy. The TCR sequence derives from a human donor with HPV-associated anogenital cancer. The DNA for the CDR3 is TGTGCCAGCAGCTTAGCATCCACAGGTGGGCCCTACGAGCAGTACTTC. Its protein product is CASSLASTGGPYEQYF.